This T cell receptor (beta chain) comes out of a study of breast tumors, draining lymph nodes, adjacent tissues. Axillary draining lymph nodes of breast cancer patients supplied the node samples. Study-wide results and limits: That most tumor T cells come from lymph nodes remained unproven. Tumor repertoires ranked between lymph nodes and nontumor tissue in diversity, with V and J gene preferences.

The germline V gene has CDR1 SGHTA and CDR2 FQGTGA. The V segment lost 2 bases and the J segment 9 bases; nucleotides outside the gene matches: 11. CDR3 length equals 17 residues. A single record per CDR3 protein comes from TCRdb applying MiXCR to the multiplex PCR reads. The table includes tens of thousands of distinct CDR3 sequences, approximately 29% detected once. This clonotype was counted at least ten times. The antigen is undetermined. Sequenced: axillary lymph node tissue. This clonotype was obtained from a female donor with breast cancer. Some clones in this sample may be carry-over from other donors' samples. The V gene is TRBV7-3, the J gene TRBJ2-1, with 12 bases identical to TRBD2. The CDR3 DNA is TGTGCCAGCAGCTTACTAGCGGGAGGGCCCTGGGTAGGTGAGCAGTTCTTC. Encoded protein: CASSLLAGGPWVGEQFF.